This T cell receptor (beta chain) was documented in a study of T cells after yellow fever vaccination. This clonotype has only a few counts. TCRdb itself ran the 5' RACE reads through MiXCR, one entry per CDR3 protein. This sample has more than 450,000 distinct CDR3 sequences, with just over 20% found just once. V was clipped by 0 bases and J by 6 bases; unmatched bases: 6. From germline, CDR1 is LGHNA and CDR2 YSLEER. There are 15 residues in the CDR3. The chain links TRBV4-3 to TRBJ2-5; the match to TRBD2 covers 8 bases. This specimen consisted of PBMCs, obtained around 3 weeks after the first yellow fever vaccination. The clonotype originates from a man between 18 and 35 years old who received the YFV17D yellow fever vaccine. Here the CDR3 reads CASSQDSTSEKTQYF. Here the CDR3 DNA reads TGCGCCAGCAGCCAAGATTCGACTAGCGAAAAGACCCAGTACTTC.